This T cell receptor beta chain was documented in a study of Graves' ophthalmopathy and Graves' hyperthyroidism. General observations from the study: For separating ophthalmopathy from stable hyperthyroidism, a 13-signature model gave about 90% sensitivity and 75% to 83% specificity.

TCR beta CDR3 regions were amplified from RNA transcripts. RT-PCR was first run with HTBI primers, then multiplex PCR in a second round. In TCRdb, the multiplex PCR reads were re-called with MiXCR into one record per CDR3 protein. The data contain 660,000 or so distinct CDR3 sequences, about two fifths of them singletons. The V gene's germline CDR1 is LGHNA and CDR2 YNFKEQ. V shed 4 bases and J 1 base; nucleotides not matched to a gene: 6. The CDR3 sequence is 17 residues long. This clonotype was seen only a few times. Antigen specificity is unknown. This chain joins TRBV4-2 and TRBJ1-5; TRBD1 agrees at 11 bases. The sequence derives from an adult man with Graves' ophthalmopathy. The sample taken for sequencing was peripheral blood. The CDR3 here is CASSRTGGRGSNQPQHF. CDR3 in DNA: TGTGCCAGCAGCCGGACAGGGGGCAGGGGAAGCAATCAGCCCCAGCATTTT.